The clone carrying this T cell receptor (beta chain) was observed once. In terms of age and location, participants ranged from roughly 18 to 100 years and lived in fewer than 30 US areas. Self-reported history from a screening survey and questionnaire set each donor's cohort. This entry is derived from a study of blood T cell repertoires in COVID-19. Across the study: The cDNA or gDNA used as material had been derived from T cells, B-cell-depleted T cells, or PBMCs.

TCRdb keeps only in-frame clones here, not all; method: immunoSEQ multiplex PCR. The sample contains more than 300,000 clones, approximately 90% of which appear only once. The source material was PBMCs or T cells enriched from blood (not recorded which). The sequence came from a woman aged 18 to 35 who had recovered from COVID-19.

CDR3 residues: CASSGPTIGNEQFF. DNA of the CDR3: TGCGCCAGCAGTGGCCCCACGATCGGCAATGAGCAGTTCTTC. The genes are TRBV10-1 and TRBJ2-1; no reliable D call. The ends were cut back, 4 bases at V and 6 bases at J, with 13 bases in the middle. This CDR3 has 14 amino acids. The germline gives CDR1 WNHNN, CDR2 SYGVQD (reference sequence).